The subject of this entry is one T cell receptor beta chain. This same CDR3 is encoded by further DNA sequences in the sample. V lost 2 bases to trimming and J lost 0 bases; unmatched junction nucleotides: 3. CDR1 SGHVS and CDR2 FNYEAQ come from the germline V gene. CDR3 length: 16 amino acids. The data derive from a study of blood T cell repertoires in COVID-19. Original handling: Reference gene primer amplification gave estimated nucleated cell counts. Here immunoSEQ multiplex PCR was the method, and the copy in TCRdb shows in-frame clones only, minus some. V and J calls and clone size are copied from that table; D and trimming were computed from the DNA. The sample has 100,000 to 150,000 clones; approximately 89% are singletons.

This rearrangement joins TRBV7-6 to TRBJ2-2; 7 nucleotides match TRBD2. The specimen was peripheral blood. The origin of this receptor is a woman in her sixties or seventies with acute or convalescent COVID-19. The DNA of the CDR3 is TGTGCCAGCAGCTTACGGCTAGCGGCGAACACCGGGGAGCTGTTTTTT. Protein sequence: CASSLRLAANTGELFF. The whole variable domain, filled in from reference TRBV7-6 and TRBJ2-2, reads GAGVSQSPRYKVTKRGQDVALRCDPISGHVSLYWYRQALGQGPEFLTYFNYEAQQDKSGLPNDRFSAERPEGSISTLTIQRTEQRDSAMYRCASSLRLAANTGELFFGEGSRLTVL.